The clone carrying this T cell receptor (beta chain) was seen a single time. The antigen is not known. The germline gives CDR1 MNHNS, CDR2 SASEGT. The CDR3 covers 16 residues. V was pared by 4 bases and J by 0 bases, with 13 bases between. The sample originates from a study of cytomegalovirus exposure and HLA in healthy donors. Study-level points and caveats: When a later analysis was performed, an Asian-associated ancestry cluster reportedly had fewer N-insertions than the roughly 700-donor mean.

Primers: 60 Vbeta forward and 13 Jbeta reverse. Profiled with immunoSEQ multiplex PCR; TCRdb holds only in-frame clones, not every one. The data hold about 120,000 clones, with 50% to 75% observed a single time. The genes are TRBV6-1 and TRBJ1-5, with D unresolved. The receptor was isolated from a woman aged 35 to 49 in good health and CMV-seropositive. The sequencing input was PBMCs. The CDR3 loop is CASSGGFPYSNQPQHF. DNA of the CDR3: TGTGCCAGCAGTGGAGGGTTTCCCTATAGCAATCAGCCCCAGCATTTT.